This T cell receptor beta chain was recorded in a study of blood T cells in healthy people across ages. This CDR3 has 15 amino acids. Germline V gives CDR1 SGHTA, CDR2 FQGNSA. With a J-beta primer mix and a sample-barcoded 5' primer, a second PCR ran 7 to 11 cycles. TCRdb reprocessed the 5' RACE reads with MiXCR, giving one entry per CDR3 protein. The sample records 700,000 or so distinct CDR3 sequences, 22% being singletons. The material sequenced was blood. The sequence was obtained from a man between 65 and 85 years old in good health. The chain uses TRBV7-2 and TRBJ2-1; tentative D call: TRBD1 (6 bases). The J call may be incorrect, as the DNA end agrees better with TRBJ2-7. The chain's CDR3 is CASSLIGQGFHEQYF. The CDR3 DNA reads TGTGCCAGCAGCTTAATAGGGCAGGGGTTCCACGAGCAGTACTTC.